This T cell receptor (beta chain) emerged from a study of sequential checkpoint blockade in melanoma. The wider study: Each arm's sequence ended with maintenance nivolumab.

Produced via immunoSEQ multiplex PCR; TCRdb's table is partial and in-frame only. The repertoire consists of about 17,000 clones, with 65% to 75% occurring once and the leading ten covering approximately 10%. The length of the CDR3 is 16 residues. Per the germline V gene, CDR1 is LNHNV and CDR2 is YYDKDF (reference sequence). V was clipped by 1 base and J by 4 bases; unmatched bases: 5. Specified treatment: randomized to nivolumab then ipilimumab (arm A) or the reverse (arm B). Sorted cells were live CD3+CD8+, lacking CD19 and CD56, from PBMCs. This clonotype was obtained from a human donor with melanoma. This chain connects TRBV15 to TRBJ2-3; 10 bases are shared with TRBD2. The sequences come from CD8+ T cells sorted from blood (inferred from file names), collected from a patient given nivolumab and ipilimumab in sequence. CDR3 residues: CATSRGSSGSSDTQYF. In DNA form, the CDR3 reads TGTGCCACCAGCAGAGGGTCTAGCGGGAGTTCAGATACGCAGTATTTT. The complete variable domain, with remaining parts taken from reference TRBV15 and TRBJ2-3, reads DAMVIQNPRYQVTQFGKPVTLSCSQTLNHNVMYWYQQKSSQAPKLLFHYYDKDFNNEADTPDNFQSRRPNTSFCFLDIRSPGLGDTAMYLCATSRGSSGSSDTQYFGPGTRLTVL.